This TCR beta chain appears in the sequencing data of a study of blood T cell repertoires in COVID-19 (dated by TCRdb to 2018 to 2020). Broadly, across the study: Samples from collaborators originated in the United States, Italy and Spain and spanned both the acute and convalescent phases of COVID-19. The material from the prospective study consisted of cDNA or gDNA derived from T cells, B-cell-depleted T cells, or PBMCs. Deeply sampled blood TCRbeta repertoires from subjects exposed to, actively infected with, or recovered from COVID-19 were included in the dataset. The repertoires were released in a freely available public database meant as a resource for research on the immune response to SARS-CoV-2. The samples were drawn from two sources: the first 160 participants of the ongoing ImmuneRACE study, and 1,000 to 1,500 subjects contributed by 6 global collaborators. Nearly every sample came with metadata listing a de-identified subject ID, COVID-19 status, age in years and sex. Where HLA class I and class II types were available, the types were taken from metadata supplied by the sample provider, not from assay-based typing. The investigation overall reported the following: How much clinical and demographic metadata was included differed by source and by participant, and the metadata was provided uncurated.

The immunoSEQ Assay, a bias-controlled multiplex PCR, was used to amplify TCRbeta CDR3 regions from genomic DNA. The study's processing was this. Nucleated cell counts per sample were estimated from amplification of reference gene primers within the assay. Sequence reads were collapsed and filtered to measure the absolute abundance of every unique TCRbeta CDR3 rearrangement. For each sample, productive Simpson clonality was calculated by taking the square root of Simpson's diversity index across productive rearrangements. TCRdb provides this immuneACCESS table in a form limited to in-frame rearrangements. Some clones are lacking; in checked studies, under half of them reflect an unresolved V gene, and why the rest are absent is not known. That table furnishes V, J and clone size, whereas the DNA furnished D and trimming. The sample includes approximately 360,000 clones, with 90% observed a single time. Clones ranked in the top ten supply approximately 7% of the sample.

Whole blood was collected in K2EDTA tubes by collaborating institutions according to the institutions' own protocols. For TCRbeta analysis, collaborators shipped samples in one of three forms: frozen whole blood, isolated PBMCs, or DNA extracted from either of those sample types. Comments on this clone: Its antigen specificity is not known. The input lacks base qualities; no much larger clone sits a single base away.

The cysteine opens and the phenylalanine closes a CDR3 of 14 amino acids. Of the read, only the CDR3 DNA is kept; its 42 bases are in frame from base 1. The germline V end is reduced by 6 bases and the J end by 3 bases; junction bases left unmatched: 7. According to the germline V gene, CDR1 reads SGHVS and CDR2 reads FQNEAQ. The specimen sequenced was peripheral blood. The sequence came from a man aged 18 to 29 with active or convalescent COVID-19. This chain joins TRBV7-8 to TRBJ2-7, and 8 bases in between align with TRBD1. The nucleotide sequence reads TGTGCCAGCAGACAGTCAGGGGGCAGCTACGAGCAGTACTTC. It encodes CASRQSGGSYEQYF.